This TCR beta chain was recorded in a study of identical twins. Study-level points and caveats: Memory repertoires lacked the insertion deficit that abundant cord blood beta clonotypes showed.

TCRdb itself ran the 5' RACE reads through MiXCR, one entry per CDR3 protein. The sample has roughly 290,000 distinct CDR3 sequences, over 8.5% seen once. This CDR3 has 12 residues. V lost 2 bases and J lost 6, with 7 bases in between. Germline values: CDR1 MNHEY, CDR2 SMNVEV (reference sequence). A word on this clonotype: No antigen is known for it.

These data were also reused for a study on yellow fever vaccine responses in identical twins.

The clonotype was recovered from a woman under 30 in good health. The chain uses TRBV27 and TRBJ2-5; D remains unclear. Source material: CD8+ T cells sorted from blood. The CDR3 nucleotides read TGTGCCAGCAGTTTACCAGGACAGACCCAGTACTTC. It is translated as CASSLPGQTQYF.